Following are 10 T cell receptor beta chains from one sample sequenced in a study of blood T cell repertoires in COVID-19. Clones were read by immunoSEQ multiplex PCR, and TCRdb kept only the in-frame ones, dropping some. The data contain fewer than 250,000 clones, 86% of them singletons. The material sequenced was peripheral blood. Receptors originate from a woman in her forties or fifties with acute or convalescent COVID-19.

This clone was recorded once. V gene TRBV5-1 combines with J gene TRBJ2-1; 7 bases map to TRBD1. V shed 3 bases and J 10 bases; nucleotides not matched to a gene: 4. CDR3 size: 12 residues. The V gene's germline CDR1 is SGHRS and CDR2 YFSETQ. The CDR3 reads CASSSQGQEQFF. Here the CDR3 DNA reads TGCGCCAGCAGCTCACAGGGACAGGAGCAGTTCTTC.

Regarding this clone: Other DNA sequences in the same sample also yield this CDR3. The chain recombines TRBV5-1 with TRBJ2-7; 11 nucleotides line up with TRBD1. The CDR3 sequence is 14 residues long. Germline CDR1 SGHRS, CDR2 YFSETQ. V lost 4 bases and J lost 4; bases outside the gene matches: 4. CDR3 coding DNA: TGCGCCAGCAGCCCCGGACAGGGGGCATACGAGCAGTACTTC. It is translated as CASSPGQGAYEQYF.

The V and J genes are TRBV11-2 and TRBJ1-2; a weak D match, TRBD1 (5 bases). In germline, CDR1 is SGHAT, CDR2 FQNNGV. The CDR3 runs 14 residues. Trimming pared 2 bases from V and 5 bases from J, leaving 12 bases between. As DNA, the CDR3 is TGTGCCAGCAGCTTACTGGCCGGGGGTTATGGCTACACCTTC. It is translated as CASSLLAGGYGYTF.

The DNA for the CDR3 is TGTGCCACCAGTGATTTAAGGGGGTCGGACACCGGGGAGCTGTTTTTT. Its protein product is CATSDLRGSDTGELFF. The V and J genes are TRBV24-1 and TRBJ2-2; D perhaps matches TRBD1 (6 bases). The germline CDR1 and CDR2 sequences are KGHDR and SFDVKD. V shed 1 base and J shed 3 bases, with 11 bases lying between them. The CDR3 spans 16 residues.

This chain connects TRBV27 to TRBJ1-1; 7 bases match TRBD1. Looked up from germline, CDR1 is MNHEY and CDR2 is SMNVEV (reference sequence). The CDR3 length is 14 residues. V lost 3 bases to trimming and J lost 1 base; unmatched junction nucleotides: 2. The CDR3 DNA reads TGTGCCAGCAGTTTCGGGACAGCGAACACTGAAGCTTTCTTT. Its protein is CASSFGTANTEAFF.

The V and J genes are TRBV19 and TRBJ2-1, with TRBD1 matching over 9 bases. The CDR3 is 14 residues long. CDR1 is LNHDA, CDR2 SQIVND, per germline (reference sequence). J was trimmed by 6 bases and V by 2 bases; bases with no gene match: 2. CDR3: CASSITGGPNEQFF. The CDR3 nucleotides are TGTGCCAGTAGTATAACAGGGGGCCCCAATGAGCAGTTCTTC.

A remark on this clone: Other DNA variants within this sample encode the same CDR3. The rearrangement joins TRBV7-2 to TRBJ1-2; no definite D call. This CDR3 spans 14 amino acids. The V gene's germline CDR1 is SGHTA and CDR2 FQGNSA. V was cut by 0 bases and J by 2 bases, with 7 bases left in between. CDR3 residues: CASSLAPGNYGYTF. The CDR3 nucleotides read TGTGCCAGCAGCTTAGCGCCAGGAAACTATGGCTACACCTTC.

This chain joins TRBV6-5 and TRBJ1-1; possibly TRBD1 for D (6 bases). The length of the CDR3 is 13 residues. V was clipped by 6 bases and J by 4 bases, with 12 bases between them. Germline CDR1 is MNHEY and CDR2 is SVGAGI. CDR3 nucleotides: TGTGCCAGCAGCGGACAGTTGAGCACTGAAGCTTTCTTT. This sequence encodes CASSGQLSTEAFF.

This chain connects TRBV7-8 to TRBJ1-4; D gene unclear. The CDR3 length is 15 residues. Germline V gives CDR1 SGHVS, CDR2 FQNEAQ. The V end was cut by 1 base, the J end by 5 bases, with 11 bases between. CDR3 in amino acids: CASSLVGTENEKLFF. The CDR3 DNA reads as TGTGCCAGCAGCTTAGTTGGCACGGAGAATGAAAAACTGTTTTTT.

This rearrangement joins TRBV12-3 or TRBV12-4 to TRBJ1-2; 9 nucleotides line up with TRBD1. This CDR3 has 13 residues. After removal of 8 bases from V and 4 bases from J, the junction contained 5 bases not matched to a gene. Here the CDR3 reads CASGTGGIYGYTF. CDR3 sequence (DNA): TGTGCCAGCGGTACAGGGGGCATCTATGGCTACACCTTC.